The 10 T cell receptor beta chains listed next were all sequenced from one sample in a study of blood T cell repertoires in COVID-19. TCRdb's table, derived via immunoSEQ multiplex PCR, lists solely in-frame clones and lacks some. Of roughly 440,000 clones in the sample, approximately 89% are singletons; the top ten hold roughly an eighth. Sequenced input: peripheral blood. The source of these receptors is a woman aged 45-59 years with COVID-19, enrolled during active disease.

This chain connects TRBV9 to TRBJ2-3; the match to TRBD2 covers 9 bases. The germline gives CDR1 SGDLS, CDR2 YYNGEE. This CDR3 spans 16 amino acids. The V and J ends lost 1 base and 0 bases, in that order; junction bases with no gene match: 3. The CDR3 DNA follows: TGTGCCAGCAGCGTACGAGCGGGGGGCAGCACAGATACGCAGTATTTT. It codes for CASSVRAGGSTDTQYF.

V usage is TRBV5-1 and J usage is TRBJ2-3; 8 positions agree with TRBD1. J lost 4 bases, V lost 4 bases, and 8 bases had no gene match. The CDR3 runs to 15 residues. CDR1 is SGHRS and CDR2 is YFSETQ in the germline V gene. The CDR3 region has the DNA TGCGCCAGCAGCCTAGACAGGGGAGTCTCAGATACGCAGTATTTT. This codes for CASSLDRGVSDTQYF.

The CDR3 DNA reads as TGTGCCAGCAGCCCGGACGGACAGGGCGGGAATGGCTACACCTTC. Protein product: CASSPDGQGGNGYTF. The V gene is TRBV5-4, the J gene TRBJ1-2, with 8 bases that match TRBD1. CDR1 is SGHNT, CDR2 YYREEE, per germline (reference sequence). The CDR3 has 15 amino acids. Germline trimming cut 4 bases from V and 6 bases from J; bases unmatched to any gene: 11.

The rearrangement joins TRBV6-5 to TRBJ2-2; D ambiguous. This CDR3 comprises 12 residues. Between the trimmed V and J ends, which lost 5 bases and 8 bases, there was a span of 9 bases. Germline V gene lookup returns CDR1 MNHEY and CDR2 SVGAGI. CDR3 sequence (DNA): TGTGCCAGCAGTCGAACGAGGGGGGAGCTGTTTTTT. The encoded protein is CASSRTRGELFF.

Regarding this clone: Within the sample, other DNA sequences also encode this same CDR3. V gene TRBV11-3 combines with J gene TRBJ2-1; 13 bases are shared with TRBD2. CDR1 and CDR2 from the germline V gene are SGHNT and YENEEA. The CDR3 spans 16 residues. The junction had 2 bases not matched to a gene; V was cut back by 3 bases and J by 3 bases. The CDR3: CASSLGTSGVYNEQFF. The CDR3 coding sequence is TGTGCCAGCAGCTTGGGGACTAGCGGGGTCTACAATGAGCAGTTCTTC. Full variable domain (rest looked up from reference TRBV11-3 and TRBJ2-1): EAGVVQSPRYKIIEKKQPVAFWCNPISGHNTLYWYLQNLGQGPELLIRYENEEAVDDSQLPKDRFSAERLKGVDSTLKIQPAELGDSAVYLCASSLGTSGVYNEQFFGPGTRLTVL.

The chain links TRBV25-1 to TRBJ2-1; TRBD2 aligns across 8 bases. Looked up from germline, CDR1 is MGHDK and CDR2 is SYGVNS. V trimming: 4 bases; J trimming: 3 bases; junction bases outside the gene matches: 5. The CDR3 loop spans 15 amino acids. The chain's CDR3 is CASSGRGEDYNEQFF. CDR3 sequence (DNA): TGTGCCAGCAGTGGGCGGGGGGAGGACTACAATGAGCAGTTCTTC. The variable domain in full, completed from reference TRBV25-1 and TRBJ2-1, reads EADIYQTPRYLVIGTGKKITLECSQTMGHDKMYWYQQDPGMELHLIHYSYGVNSTEKGDLSSESTVSRIRTEHFPLTLESARPSHTSQYLCASSGRGEDYNEQFFGPGTRLTVL.

CDR3 loop: CASSKSQVNTEAFF. For the CDR3, the DNA is TGTGCCAGCAGTAAATCACAGGTGAACACTGAAGCTTTCTTT. J is TRBJ1-1 and V is TRBV6-5; TRBD1 might be the D (5 bases). V was pared by 5 bases and J by 0 bases, with 10 bases between. The CDR3 has 14 residues. CDR1 and CDR2 from the germline V gene are MNHEY and SVGAGI.

The CDR3 loop reads CASSQQVGVTDTQYF. Written as DNA, the CDR3 is TGCGCCAGCAGCCAACAAGTAGGGGTCACAGATACGCAGTATTTT. V gene TRBV4-1 combines with J gene TRBJ2-3, with a weak D call TRBD1 (5 bases). The CDR3 covers 15 residues. Looked up from germline, CDR1 is MGHRA and CDR2 is YSYEKL. The ends were cut back, 2 bases at V and 2 bases at J, with 11 bases in the middle.

This clone was counted only a few times. The V gene is TRBV27, the J gene TRBJ1-5; weak D call: TRBD1 (5 bases). Germline V gene sequence: CDR1 MNHEY, CDR2 SMNVEV (reference sequence). The V end was cut by 6 bases, the J end by 2 bases, with 11 bases between. The CDR3 spans 14 residues. The CDR3: CASSGRGGNQPQHF. In nucleotides, the CDR3 is TGTGCCAGCAGCGGGAGGGGCGGCAATCAGCCCCAGCATTTT.

This clone has only a few counts. The chain couples TRBV10-3 to TRBJ1-2; weak D call: TRBD1 (6 bases). The CDR3 extends over 13 amino acids. CDR1 and CDR2 from the germline V gene are ENHRY and SYGVKD. V lost 7 bases and J 7 bases, leaving 16 bases between the germline ends. The CDR3 bases are TGTGCCATCACCCCAGGGGTGGTAGGTGGCTACACCTTC. This encodes CAITPGVVGGYTF.